Listed below are T cell receptor beta chains from one sample, sequenced in a study of response to subunit inactivated influenza vaccine. From the RT-PCR reads, TCRdb called clonotypes with MiXCR, one entry per CDR3 protein. In the table there are hundreds of thousands of distinct CDR3 sequences, about 15% of which are singletons. Sequencing used PBMCs from blood, obtained 14 to 15 days before vaccination. The receptors were sampled from a man aged 50-60 years who received an inactivated influenza vaccine. Both conserved end residues are part of each CDR3. A D gene is named only where the DNA matches it firmly. Some rows have no size entry. The others give once, few or many, or a class for an expanded clone.

size: NA; J: TRBJ2-5; D: TRBD2; V: TRBV27; CDR3: CASSTRTSGREETQYF; DNA: TGTGCCAGCAGTACCCGGACTAGCGGGAGGGAAGAGACCCAGTACTTC
size: NA; J: TRBJ1-1; D: NA; V: TRBV30; CDR3: CAGGATEAFF; DNA: TGTGCCGGGGGGGCCACTGAAGCTTTCTTT
size: NA; J: TRBJ2-1; D: NA; V: TRBV12-3/TRBV12-4; CDR3: CASKLERRRNEQFF; DNA: TGTGCCAGTAAGCTGGAGAGGAGGCGTAATGAGCAGTTCTTC
size: few; J: TRBJ2-7; D: TRBD2; V: TRBV29-1; CDR3: CSVVAAGRGLAGYEQYF; DNA: TGCAGCGTTGTGGCCGCGGGGAGAGGACTAGCAGGCTACGAGCAGTACTTC
size: NA; J: TRBJ2-3; D: NA; V: TRBV2; CDR3: CASTDSTRTDTQYF; DNA: TGTGCCAGCACCGATTCGACCCGCACAGATACGCAGTATTTT
size: NA; J: TRBJ2-7; D: TRBD1; V: TRBV12-3/TRBV12-4; CDR3: CASSLSADRSSYEQYF; DNA: TGTGCCAGCAGTTTATCCGCGGACAGGTCCTCCTACGAGCAGTACTTC
size: NA; J: TRBJ1-3; D: TRBD1; V: TRBV7-9; CDR3: CASSLRTGHGNTIYF; DNA: TGTGCCAGCAGCTTAAGGACAGGGCATGGAAACACCATATATTTT
size: many; J: TRBJ2-2; D: NA; V: TRBV15; CDR3: CATSRNLGSVPGELFF; DNA: TGTGCCACCAGCAGAAACCTCGGCAGTGTCCCCGGGGAGCTGTTTTTT
size: few; J: TRBJ2-1; D: NA; V: TRBV6-2/TRBV6-3; CDR3: CASSLTPNEQFF; DNA: TGTGCCAGCAGCCTGACACCCAATGAGCAGTTCTTC
size: few; J: TRBJ2-7; D: NA; V: TRBV5-4; CDR3: CASSFAPTESYEQYF; DNA: TGTGCCAGCAGCTTTGCTCCGACAGAGAGCTACGAGCAGTACTTC
size: NA; J: TRBJ2-6; D: NA; V: TRBV4-1; CDR3: CASSQDWGPGANVLTF; DNA: TGCGCCAGCAGCCAAGACTGGGGGCCCGGGGCCAACGTCCTGACTTTC
size: few; J: TRBJ1-1; D: TRBD1; V: TRBV2; CDR3: CASRGEGAAFF; DNA: TGTGCCAGCAGGGGGGAGGGGGCGGCTTTCTTT
size: NA; J: TRBJ1-1; D: NA; V: TRBV12-3/TRBV12-4; CDR3: CASSFSSLNTEAFF; DNA: TGTGCCAGCAGTTTTTCGAGTCTGAACACTGAAGCTTTCTTT
size: once; J: TRBJ2-1; D: NA; V: TRBV6-1; CDR3: CASSAGSPLYNEQFF; DNA: TGTGCCAGCAGTGCTGGGTCTCCCCTATACAATGAGCAGTTCTTC
size: NA; J: TRBJ2-7; D: NA; V: TRBV12-3/TRBV12-4; CDR3: CACCPAPGTRRSYEQYF; DNA: TGTGCCTGCTGTCCCGCTCCAGGAACCCGAAGGTCCTACGAGCAGTACTTC
size: NA; J: TRBJ2-2; D: TRBD2; V: TRBV7-2; CDR3: CASSGSGRRGGELFF; DNA: TGTGCCAGCAGCGGAAGCGGGAGGAGGGGCGGGGAGCTGTTTTTT
size: NA; J: TRBJ2-4; D: TRBD1; V: TRBV4-2; CDR3: CASTPGVGGLAKNIQYF; DNA: TGTGCCAGCACGCCCGGGGTAGGGGGCTTAGCCAAAAACATTCAGTACTTC
size: few; J: TRBJ1-4; D: NA; V: TRBV7-2; CDR3: CASSFRVKEKLFF; DNA: TGTGCCAGCAGCTTCAGGGTTAAGGAAAAACTGTTTTTT
size: NA; J: TRBJ2-7; D: NA; V: TRBV5-1; CDR3: CASSLGHQSYEQYF; DNA: TGCGCCAGCAGCTTGGGACACCAATCCTACGAGCAGTACTTC
size: NA; J: TRBJ2-3; D: TRBD2; V: TRBV12-3/TRBV12-4; CDR3: CTISFFPSGRRDRTDTQYF; DNA: TGTACCATCAGTTTTTTTCCTAGCGGGAGACGGGATCGCACAGATACGCAGTATTTT
size: NA; J: TRBJ2-1; D: NA; V: TRBV20-1; CDR3: CSATRSSEQFF; DNA: TGCAGTGCAACGAGGAGCAGTGAGCAGTTCTTC
size: few; J: TRBJ2-5; D: TRBD2; V: TRBV6-2/TRBV6-3; CDR3: CASSLNVAGARKTQYF; DNA: TGTGCCAGCAGTCTAAACGTAGCGGGAGCACGAAAGACCCAGTACTTC
size: NA; J: TRBJ2-1; D: NA; V: TRBV20-1; CDR3: CSAQPTTRGGWNEQFF; DNA: TGCAGTGCTCAACCAACGACTAGAGGCGGTTGGAATGAGCAGTTCTTC
size: NA; J: TRBJ1-4; D: NA; V: TRBV20-1; CDR3: CSARMYRVPNEKLFF; DNA: TGCAGTGCTAGAATGTACAGGGTTCCTAATGAAAAACTGTTTTTT
size: NA; J: TRBJ1-3; D: TRBD1; V: TRBV27; CDR3: CASSQQIIGQEAGNTIYF; DNA: TGTGCCAGCAGTCAACAAATAATCGGACAGGAGGCTGGAAACACCATATATTTT
size: many; J: TRBJ2-5; D: NA; V: TRBV5-1; CDR3: CASSLKFKETQYF; DNA: TGCGCCAGCAGCTTGAAGTTTAAAGAGACCCAGTACTTC
size: few; J: TRBJ2-1; D: TRBD2; V: TRBV12-3/TRBV12-4; CDR3: CASRGGGLADADEQFF; DNA: TGTGCCAGCAGGGGCGGAGGCCTAGCGGATGCGGATGAGCAGTTCTTC
size: few; J: TRBJ2-6; D: NA; V: TRBV12-3/TRBV12-4; CDR3: CASSPSGVSGANVLTF; DNA: TGTGCCAGCAGCCCATCTGGCGTCTCTGGGGCCAACGTCCTGACTTTC
size: few; J: TRBJ2-5; D: NA; V: TRBV2; CDR3: CASTGSWEVKETQYF; DNA: TGTGCCAGCACCGGATCGTGGGAGGTAAAAGAGACCCAGTACTTC
size: few; J: TRBJ2-5; D: NA; V: TRBV6-2/TRBV6-3; CDR3: CASSYPQIGVAETQYF; DNA: TGTGCCAGCAGTTACCCTCAGATCGGCGTGGCGGAGACCCAGTACTTC
size: few; J: TRBJ2-3; D: NA; V: TRBV5-5; CDR3: CASSFEQGLTDTQYF; DNA: TGTGCCAGCAGCTTCGAACAGGGCCTCACAGATACGCAGTATTTT
size: few; J: TRBJ1-4; D: TRBD1; V: TRBV6-1; CDR3: CASSRTGSKSVSLFF; DNA: TGTGCCAGCAGCAGGACAGGATCGAAATCGGTCAGTCTGTTTTTT
size: many; J: TRBJ1-2; D: NA; V: TRBV5-1; CDR3: CASSRGTSNYGYTF; DNA: TGCGCCAGCAGCAGGGGGACTTCGAACTATGGCTACACCTTC
size: few; J: TRBJ2-5; D: NA; V: TRBV10-3; CDR3: CAISVGSVRETQYF; DNA: TGTGCCATCAGTGTCGGTAGTGTACGAGAGACCCAGTACTTC
size: many; J: TRBJ2-1; D: TRBD2; V: TRBV29-1; CDR3: CSAEAGAQYNEQFF; DNA: TGCAGCGCCGAAGCGGGAGCGCAGTACAATGAGCAGTTCTTC
size: few; J: TRBJ2-1; D: NA; V: TRBV6-5; CDR3: CASSNWEEQFF; DNA: TGTGCCAGCAGTAACTGGGAAGAGCAGTTCTTC
size: NA; J: TRBJ2-1; D: TRBD2; V: TRBV20-1; CDR3: CSVRTSGYNEQFF; DNA: TGCAGTGTCCGGACTAGCGGCTACAATGAGCAGTTCTTC
size: NA; J: TRBJ2-7; D: TRBD1; V: TRBV11-2; CDR3: CASSLAWTGAFGSEQYF; DNA: TGTGCCAGCAGCTTAGCTTGGACAGGGGCCTTCGGTAGCGAGCAGTACTTC
size: many; J: TRBJ2-2; D: NA; V: TRBV7-8; CDR3: CASSLANLEGLGRGPGELFF; DNA: TGTGCCAGCAGCTTAGCGAATCTTGAGGGTTTAGGCCGGGGACCCGGGGAGCTGTTTTTT
size: NA; J: TRBJ2-2; D: NA; V: TRBV15; CDR3: CATSSRPRRGELFF; DNA: TGTGCCACCAGCAGCCGCCCCCGTCGCGGGGAGCTGTTTTTT
size: many; J: TRBJ2-4; D: NA; V: TRBV20-1; CDR3: CSARSGRPILNKNIQYF; DNA: TGCAGTGCTAGATCAGGACGTCCAATCCTAAATAAAAACATTCAGTACTTC
size: few; J: TRBJ1-3; D: TRBD1; V: TRBV28; CDR3: CATRQGSGNTIYF; DNA: TGTGCCACCCGACAGGGCTCTGGAAACACCATATATTTT
size: once; J: TRBJ2-5; D: NA; V: TRBV6-5; CDR3: CASSYGVRGTETQYF; DNA: TGTGCCAGCAGTTACGGGGTCAGGGGTACGGAGACCCAGTACTTC
size: NA; J: TRBJ1-6; D: NA; V: TRBV19; CDR3: CASKPPGRTNSPLHF; DNA: TGTGCCAGTAAACCCCCAGGGCGTACGAATTCACCCCTCCACTTT
size: NA; J: TRBJ2-1; D: NA; V: TRBV11-2; CDR3: CASSPSGREYNEQFF; DNA: TGTGCCAGCAGCCCTTCGGGACGGGAATACAATGAGCAGTTCTTC
size: NA; J: TRBJ2-5; D: NA; V: TRBV29-1; CDR3: CSVVYGGYQETQYF; DNA: TGCAGCGTTGTTTATGGGGGGTACCAAGAGACCCAGTACTTC
size: NA; J: TRBJ1-1; D: TRBD1; V: TRBV20-1; CDR3: CSVRDRGTEAFF; DNA: TGCAGTGTCCGTGACAGGGGCACTGAAGCTTTCTTT
size: many; J: TRBJ2-1; D: TRBD1; V: TRBV4-2; CDR3: CASSPRALTGWVDEQFF; DNA: TGTGCCAGCAGCCCGAGGGCACTGACAGGGTGGGTCGATGAGCAGTTCTTC
size: NA; J: TRBJ2-6; D: NA; V: TRBV6-2/TRBV6-3; CDR3: CASTHLGISGANVLTF; DNA: TGTGCCAGCACCCATCTCGGCATTTCTGGGGCCAACGTCCTGACTTTC
size: NA; J: TRBJ1-1; D: NA; V: TRBV3-1; CDR3: CASSRRDKGTEAFF; DNA: TGTGCCAGCAGCCGGCGGGACAAGGGCACTGAAGCTTTCTTT
size: few; J: TRBJ1-1; D: TRBD1; V: TRBV4-3; CDR3: CASSQGFGTGEAFF; DNA: TGCGCCAGCAGCCAAGGGTTCGGGACAGGGGAAGCTTTCTTT
size: NA; J: TRBJ1-2; D: NA; V: TRBV11-2; CDR3: CASSQSRDLSYGYTF; DNA: TGTGCCAGCAGCCAAAGCCGGGATTTGAGCTATGGCTACACCTTC
size: NA; J: TRBJ2-7; D: NA; V: TRBV5-1; CDR3: CASSFREHSYEQYF; DNA: TGCGCCAGCAGCTTCAGGGAACATTCCTACGAGCAGTACTTC
size: NA; J: TRBJ2-3; D: NA; V: TRBV29-1; CDR3: CSVEGMGLAGDTQYF; DNA: TGCAGCGTTGAAGGTATGGGTCTTGCGGGAGATACGCAGTATTTT
size: few; J: TRBJ2-1; D: TRBD2; V: TRBV2; CDR3: CASSYSGSWDEQFF; DNA: TGTGCCAGCAGTTATAGCGGGAGCTGGGATGAGCAGTTCTTC